A single sample gave rise to the 24 T cell receptor beta chains below, sequenced in a study of post-analysis software for immune sequencing data. Their cognate antigens are unknown. Overall study results and limits: The study found TRBV5-6, TRBV5-1 and TRBV20-1 among about 5 TRBV segments more frequent in patients than controls.

The library was made from cDNA and included unique molecular identifiers. TCRdb independently ran MiXCR on the PCR reads; one entry per CDR3 protein. The sample records 450,000 to 650,000 distinct CDR3 sequences, 44% being singletons. The sample consisted of blood. These receptors all stem from a girl aged 5 to 17 with multiple sclerosis.

This clonotype was found a few times. The chain combines TRBV4-1 with TRBJ2-5; D is uncertain. Trimming left V 4 bases short and J 5 bases short, with 11 bases between. This CDR3 has 13 amino acids. Germline values: CDR1 MGHRA, CDR2 YSYEKL. The CDR3: CASSRGPRETQYF. For the CDR3, the DNA is TGCGCCAGCAGCCGCGGCCCCAGGGAGACCCAGTACTTC.

This clonotype was detected only a few times. This chain joins TRBV7-6 and TRBJ2-1; a possible D gene is TRBD2 (5 bases). Germline-derived CDR1 and CDR2 are SGHVS and FNYEAQ. V was shortened by 2 bases and J by 6 bases, with 20 bases between the two germline ends. The CDR3 totals 17 residues. DNA of the CDR3: TGTGCCAGCAGCTTAAGGATCCCTAGCCCAGTTATCAATGAGCAGTTCTTC. Residues: CASSLRIPSPVINEQFF.

The chain has TRBV10-3 and TRBJ2-3; D may be TRBD1 or TRBD2 (5 bases each). V gave up 3 bases and J gave up 1 base, with 17 bases separating them. Germline V gives CDR1 ENHRY, CDR2 SYGVKD. The CDR3 runs to 17 residues. The CDR3 coding sequence is TGTGCCATCAGTGAAGTAAGGGGAGCGCCTGGCACAGATACGCAGTATTTT. Translated: CAISEVRGAPGTDTQYF.

This chain uses TRBV12-3 or TRBV12-4 with TRBJ2-3; unclear D gene. CDR3 size: 12 residues. V was trimmed by 6 bases and J by 4 bases, leaving 8 bases between them. The CDR3 DNA follows: TGTGCCAGCAGACTCTTCGCAGATACGCAGTATTTT. It specifies CASRLFADTQYF.

V usage is TRBV29-1 and J usage is TRBJ2-7; 8 bases are shared with TRBD1. J was trimmed by 5 bases and V by 5 bases; bases with no gene match: 14. The CDR3 contains 15 residues. Germline assignment: CDR1 SQVTM and CDR2 ANQGSEA. The chain's CDR3 is CSVRPQGTGGHEQYF. The DNA of the CDR3 is TGCAGCGTTCGCCCCCAGGGGACAGGTGGCCACGAGCAGTACTTC.

The gene calls are TRBV7-2 and TRBJ2-1, with 7 bases fitting TRBD1. J lost 6 bases, V lost 6 bases, and 5 bases had no gene match. Germline-derived CDR1 and CDR2 are SGHTA and FQGNSA. The CDR3 spans 13 residues. For the CDR3, the DNA is TGTGCCAGCAGTTCCGGACAGGCCAATGAGCAGTTCTTC. This codes for CASSSGQANEQFF.

Only a few counts were recorded for this clonotype. This chain uses TRBV12-3 or TRBV12-4 with TRBJ1-5, with 11 bases fitting TRBD1. Trimming removed 6 bases from V and 1 base from J; junction bases left unmatched: 8. The CDR3 is 17 amino acids. CDR3 sequence reads: CASSPGQGAKSNQPQHF. The CDR3 region has the DNA TGTGCCAGCAGCCCCGGACAGGGGGCTAAGAGCAATCAGCCCCAGCATTTT.

V gene TRBV6-1 combines with J gene TRBJ1-2; D unclear. Trimming cost V 7 bases and J 4 bases, with 16 bases left between them. The CDR3 spans 14 residues. Germline CDR1 MNHNS, CDR2 SASEGT. CDR3 region: CASTPPGVSYGYTF. The CDR3 nucleotides are TGTGCCAGCACTCCCCCCGGAGTTAGCTATGGCTACACCTTC.

The chain links TRBV12-3 or TRBV12-4 to TRBJ2-5, with 9 bases aligning to TRBD2. With 6 bases clipped from V and 3 bases from J, the junction kept 5 bases outside the gene matches. The CDR3 totals 14 residues. This CDR3 is CASSPSGAEETQYF. For the CDR3, the DNA is TGTGCCAGCAGCCCTAGCGGGGCCGAAGAGACCCAGTACTTC.

This clonotype was seen only a few times. The chain employs TRBV10-3 and TRBJ1-5, with TRBD1 identical over 7 bases. The CDR3 is made up of 15 amino acids. Germline trimming cut 4 bases from V and 0 bases from J; bases unmatched to any gene: 3. CDR1 is ENHRY, CDR2 SYGVKD, per germline. CDR3 DNA: TGTGCCATCAGTGGGGGACAGTATAGCAATCAGCCCCAGCATTTT. Amino acids: CAISGGQYSNQPQHF.

This clonotype was seen more than once but under ten times. The CDR3 bases are TGCGCCAGCAGCCAAGCTGGTAGCGGGAGGGCCCTCGGGGAGACCCAGTACTTC. Residues: CASSQAGSGRALGETQYF. The genes are TRBV4-1 and TRBJ2-5, with 11 nucleotides matching TRBD2. The CDR3 loop spans 18 amino acids. Germline lookup yields CDR1 MGHRA and CDR2 YSYEKL. V trimming: 1 base; J trimming: 5 bases; junction bases outside the gene matches: 12.

V usage is TRBV5-1 and J usage is TRBJ1-6; D is perhaps TRBD1 (5 bases). The CDR3 covers 17 residues. V was pared by 5 bases and J by 5 bases, with 20 bases between. Germline assignment: CDR1 SGHRS and CDR2 YFSETQ. In DNA, the CDR3 is TGCGCCAGCAGGGGCTCGACAGCGACGTGGAATAATTCACCCCTCCACTTT. This sequence encodes CASRGSTATWNNSPLHF.

The table lists this clonotype with a few counts. The chain combines TRBV7-9 with TRBJ2-7; unclear D gene. The CDR3 has 14 amino acids. The germline V and J ends were trimmed by 8 bases and 4 bases, with 18 bases remaining between them. Germline V gene sequence: CDR1 SEHNR, CDR2 FQNEAQ (reference sequence). CDR3 in DNA: TGTGCCAGCGGAGTCGAGGTGGCGTGGTACGAGCAGTACTTC. Amino acid sequence: CASGVEVAWYEQYF.

The table lists this clonotype with a few counts. The V gene is TRBV5-6, the J gene TRBJ2-1, with D perhaps matching TRBD2 (6 bases). This CDR3 spans 14 amino acids. The germline V gene encodes CDR1 SGHDT and CDR2 YYEEEE. The V end lost 3 bases, the J end lost 8 bases, and 15 bases lay between the germline ends. The CDR3 nucleotides read TGTGCCAGCAGCTCCGGACTCGCTAGCGATGAGCAGTTCTTC. Translating it yields CASSSGLASDEQFF.

This chain links TRBV20-1 with TRBJ2-1; a possible D gene is TRBD1 (5 bases). With 3 bases removed from V and 3 bases from J, the gap between germline ends came to 9 bases. CDR3 length: 13 amino acids. Germline V lookup: CDR1 DFQATT, CDR2 SNEGSKA (reference sequence). As DNA, the CDR3 is TGCAGTGCTAGGTCCAGGGTCTACAATGAGCAGTTCTTC. Encoded protein: CSARSRVYNEQFF.

The chain recombines TRBV18 with TRBJ2-7; TRBD2 matches at 8 bases. Germline V gene sequence: CDR1 KGHSH, CDR2 LQKENI. The V and J ends lost 5 bases and 0 bases, in that order; junction bases with no gene match: 6. CDR3 size: 15 residues. This CDR3 is CASSGGGLSSYEQYF. The CDR3 DNA follows: TGTGCCAGCTCAGGCGGGGGGCTAAGCTCCTACGAGCAGTACTTC.

This clonotype was recorded a few times. The genes are TRBV6-2 or TRBV6-3 and TRBJ1-2; D is unclear. CDR1 is MNHEY, CDR2 SVGEGT, per germline. V was pared by 6 bases and J by 4 bases, with 18 bases between. There are 15 residues in the CDR3. CDR3 in amino acids: CASRRGKGPFYGYTF. Written as DNA, the CDR3 is TGTGCCAGCAGGCGAGGGAAAGGACCCTTCTATGGCTACACCTTC.

This sequence joins TRBV12-3 or TRBV12-4 and TRBJ2-7, with TRBD1 identical over 10 bases. V lost 6 bases, J lost 5 bases, and 10 bases stayed unmatched. This CDR3 has 15 residues. CDR3 DNA: TGTGCCAGCAGCCCTGCGGTGACAGGGGGCCACGAGCAGTACTTC. Amino acids: CASSPAVTGGHEQYF.

This clonotype was observed a few times. The chain carries TRBV20-1 and TRBJ2-7; D call uncertain. Trimming shortened V by 1 base and J by 3 bases, and 10 bases separated the two germline ends. This CDR3 has 13 residues. Per the germline V gene, CDR1 is DFQATT and CDR2 is SNEGSKA (reference sequence). The CDR3, as DNA: TGCAGTGCTAGAGGGGCTAGGGTCTACGAGCAGTACTTC. Amino acid sequence: CSARGARVYEQYF.

Details on this clonotype: A much larger clone lies one base from this, so it may be a read error. The genes are TRBV7-3 and TRBJ2-5; D ambiguous. The length of the CDR3 is 12 residues. The V end lost 4 bases, the J end lost 5 bases, and 8 bases lay between the germline ends. CDR1 SGHTA and CDR2 FQGTGA come from the germline V gene. Here the CDR3 reads CASSCSGETQYF. The CDR3 DNA reads as TGTGCCAGCAGCTGCTCTGGGGAGACCCAGTACTTC.

This clonotype occurred a few times. CDR3 sequence reads: CSAGRASGITDTQYF. The CDR3 DNA reads as TGCAGTGCTGGGAGGGCTAGCGGGATCACAGATACGCAGTATTTT. The chain uses TRBV20-1 and TRBJ2-3; 9 bases map to TRBD2. V shed 5 bases and J 2 bases; nucleotides not matched to a gene: 8. Per germline, CDR1 DFQATT and CDR2 SNEGSKA (reference sequence). The CDR3 consists of 15 residues.

This clonotype was seen more than once but under ten times. This sequence joins TRBV10-3 and TRBJ1-5, with TRBD1 as a possible D gene (6 bases). Trimming shortened V by 6 bases and J by 0 bases, and 12 bases separated the two germline ends. From germline, CDR1 is ENHRY and CDR2 SYGVKD. The CDR3 sequence is 15 residues long. In DNA form, the CDR3 reads TGTGCCATCAGCCGGACAGATACTAGCAATCAGCCCCAGCATTTT. Its protein product is CAISRTDTSNQPQHF.

This clonotype was recorded a few times. The chain has TRBV12-3 or TRBV12-4 and TRBJ1-2, with unresolved D. V shed 5 bases and J shed 3 bases, with 16 bases lying between them. The CDR3 sequence is 15 residues long. In DNA form, the CDR3 reads TGTGCCAGCAGTCGCAAGGGCCAGAAGCACTATGGCTACACCTTC. Protein: CASSRKGQKHYGYTF.

This chain links TRBV4-1 with TRBJ1-4; D gene uncertain. Trimming cost V 3 bases and J 6 bases, with 23 bases left between them. CDR3 length: 18 amino acids. Germline CDR1 is MGHRA and CDR2 is YSYEKL. CDR3 sequence: CASSHKRWQEGDDEKLFF. Written as DNA, the CDR3 is TGCGCCAGCAGCCACAAGCGGTGGCAGGAAGGCGATGATGAAAAACTGTTTTTT.